The 13 T cell receptor beta chains in this list originate from one sample, sequenced in a study of metastatic and nonmetastatic thyroid tumors. Patients underwent thyroid surgery, and none had received any treatment before it. TCRdb reanalyzed the PCR reads via MiXCR. The table includes just over 20,000 clones, more than 10% detected once. The sample comprised blood. These receptors all come from a male donor with papillary thyroid cancer or a benign thyroid nodule (not recorded which). Some clones in this sample may be carry-over from other donors' samples.

In its sample, this clone was seen once. The chain carries TRBV11-2 and TRBJ2-7; 11 nucleotides line up with TRBD2. CDR3 length: 15 residues. Germline values: CDR1 SGHAT, CDR2 FQNNGV. V lost 3 bases and J lost 2; bases outside the gene matches: 3. The CDR3 DNA is TGTGCCAGCAGCTTGGGACTAGCGGACCCCTACGAGCAGTACTTC. Its translation is CASSLGLADPYEQYF.

This clone was detected a few times. V usage is TRBV19 and J usage is TRBJ2-7; TRBD2 agrees at 11 bases. V lost 7 bases and J lost 0; bases outside the gene matches: 2. Germline values: CDR1 LNHDA, CDR2 SQIVND (reference sequence). The CDR3 runs to 14 residues. The CDR3 protein is CASKTSGSSYEQYF. CDR3 nucleotides: TGTGCCAGTAAAACTAGCGGGAGCTCCTACGAGCAGTACTTC. The full variable domain, rest sourced from reference TRBV19 and TRBJ2-7, is DGGITQSPKYLFRKEGQNVTLSCEQNLNHDAMYWYRQDPGQGLRLIYYSQIVNDFQKGDIAEGYSVSREKKESFPLTVTSAQKNPTAFYLCASKTSGSSYEQYFGPGTRLTVT.

This clone occurred many times. The chain carries TRBV18 and TRBJ1-4; no definite D call. Trimming shortened V by 3 bases and J by 5 bases, and 7 bases separated the two germline ends. From germline, CDR1 is KGHSH and CDR2 LQKENI. The CDR3 consists of 13 residues. The CDR3 region is CASSPRRNEKLFF. The CDR3 nucleotides are TGTGCCAGCTCACCCCGGAGGAATGAAAAACTGTTTTTT.

This clone is deemed medium-sized. The rearrangement uses TRBV30 and TRBJ2-7, with no clear D. This CDR3 region has 12 residues. Germline CDR1 is GTSNPN and CDR2 is SVGIG (reference sequence). V lost 3 bases to trimming and J lost 4 bases, with 10 bases between them. The CDR3 DNA is TGTGCCTGGAGCCGTTCGGGTTACGAGCAGTACTTC. Translated, it gives CAWSRSGYEQYF.

By share, this clone ranks as medium-sized (0.01 to 0.1%). The chain is built from TRBV6-1 and TRBJ1-2; tentative D call: TRBD1 (5 bases). Germline assignment: CDR1 MNHNS and CDR2 SASEGT. This CDR3 is 12 amino acids long. Between the trimmed V and J ends, which lost 3 bases and 8 bases, there was a span of 10 bases. CDR3 in amino acids: CASSDGGLGYTF. CDR3 bases: TGTGCCAGCAGTGACGGGGGATTGGGCTACACCTTC.

This clone was recorded many times. The chain links TRBV28 to TRBJ1-5, with D perhaps TRBD1 (5 bases). The CDR3 loop spans 15 amino acids. Trimming removed 4 bases at V and 2 bases at J, with 12 bases between. Germline values: CDR1 MDHEN, CDR2 SYDVKM. CDR3: CASSWGSRGNQPQHF. CDR3 DNA sequence: TGTGCCAGCAGTTGGGGCAGTAGGGGCAATCAGCCCCAGCATTTT. Complete variable domain (other parts from reference TRBV28 and TRBJ1-5): DVKVTQSSRYLVKRTGEKVFLECVQDMDHENMFWYRQDPGLGLRLIYFSYDVKMKEKGDIPEGYSVSREKKERFSLILESASTNQTSMYLCASSWGSRGNQPQHFGDGTRLSIL.

This clone was recorded many times. The V and J genes are TRBV13 and TRBJ2-1; D uncertain. Trimming stripped 0 bases from V and 10 bases from J, with 7 bases between. The germline gives CDR1 PRHDT, CDR2 FYEKMQ (reference sequence). CDR3 size: 12 residues. This chain's CDR3 is CASSLGRVEQFF. The CDR3 DNA reads as TGTGCCAGCAGCTTAGGTCGGGTCGAGCAGTTCTTC. Complete variable domain (other parts from reference TRBV13 and TRBJ2-1): AAGVIQSPRHLIKEKRETATLKCYPIPRHDTVYWYQQGPGQDPQFLISFYEKMQSDKGSIPDRFSAQQFSDYHSELNMSSLELGDSALYFCASSLGRVEQFFGPGTRLTVL.

This clone showed up many times. The V call is TRBV20-1, the J call TRBJ2-7, with D maybe TRBD2 (6 bases). Germline CDR1 is DFQATT and CDR2 is SNEGSKA (reference sequence). V lost 1 base to trimming and J lost 4 bases, with 23 bases between them. The CDR3 extends over 17 amino acids. The CDR3 is CSARGSIREPVGYEQYF. The CDR3 bases are TGCAGTGCTAGAGGATCCATTCGGGAGCCAGTGGGATACGAGCAGTACTTC.

This clone has just a few counts. V is TRBV10-3 and J is TRBJ2-1; 8 nucleotides line up with TRBD2. Trimming cost V 11 bases and J 0 bases; bases outside gene matches: 6. From germline, CDR1 is ENHRY and CDR2 SYGVKD. This CDR3 has 14 amino acids. CDR3 protein: CAATSGSSYNEQFF. Written as DNA, the CDR3 is TGTGCCGCCACTAGCGGAAGCTCCTACAATGAGCAGTTCTTC.

This clone is termed medium-sized. The DNA of the CDR3 is TGTGCCAGCAGCTCGACAGGGGGCGATACTTCCTACGAGCAGTACTTC. It codes for CASSSTGGDTSYEQYF. The V and J genes are TRBV27 and TRBJ2-7; TRBD1 aligns across 10 bases. Trimming at V came to 6 bases and at J to 1 base, leaving 9 bases not matched to a gene. The V gene's germline CDR1 is MNHEY and CDR2 SMNVEV (reference sequence). The CDR3 sequence is 16 residues long.

There are a few counts of this clone. This chain joins TRBV6-1 and TRBJ2-3, with unresolved D. The length of the CDR3 is 15 residues. CDR1 and CDR2 (germline): MNHNS, SASEGT. V was clipped by 0 bases and J by 4 bases, with 11 bases between them. CDR3 residues: CASSEALGGADTQYF. The CDR3 DNA follows: TGTGCCAGCAGTGAAGCGCTGGGTGGGGCAGATACGCAGTATTTT.

This clone came up many times. The chain joins TRBV19 to TRBJ1-1; no clear D. From germline, CDR1 is LNHDA and CDR2 SQIVND (reference sequence). V lost 3 bases and J lost 6, with 11 bases in between. The CDR3 consists of 13 residues. The CDR3 loop is CASSMIPGSEAFF. The CDR3 nucleotides read TGTGCCAGTAGTATGATCCCAGGTTCTGAAGCTTTCTTT.

This clone has just a few counts. The V and J genes are TRBV2 and TRBJ2-7; D call uncertain. The germline CDR1 and CDR2 sequences are SNHLY and FYNNEI. Trimming cost V 7 bases and J 0 bases, with 16 bases left between them. The CDR3 is 15 amino acids. The CDR3 spells CASKKTSSSSYEQYF. The CDR3 DNA reads TGTGCCAGCAAAAAAACAAGTTCCAGCTCCTACGAGCAGTACTTC.